The rows below give T cell receptor beta chains drawn from one sample of a study of T cells in Graves' hyperthyroidism and ophthalmopathy. One entry per CDR3 protein, called by TCRdb with MiXCR from the multiplex PCR reads. Of some 270,000 distinct CDR3 sequences in the sample, roughly 15% were seen once. Specimen: blood. These receptor sequences come from a young woman with Graves' hyperthyroidism that later progressed to Graves' ophthalmopathy. Each CDR3 is given with its conserved first and last residue. Each record gives: clone size, J gene, V gene, D gene, CDR3 DNA, CDR3 protein. The D gene is left open where the match is weak. The size field is filled for only some rows; it gives once, few, many or a size class.

clone size: many
J gene: TRBJ2-7
V gene: TRBV20-1
D gene: TRBD1
CDR3 DNA: TGCAGTGCTAGAGATCAGAACAGGGGTCCCTACGAGCAGTACTTC
CDR3 protein: CSARDQNRGPYEQYF

clone size: few
J gene: TRBJ1-2
V gene: TRBV5-6
D gene: NA
CDR3 DNA: TGTGCCAGCAGAGGAGTTTCTGGCTACACCTTC
CDR3 protein: CASRGVSGYTF

clone size: many
J gene: TRBJ2-1
V gene: TRBV11-1
D gene: NA
CDR3 DNA: TGTGCCAGCAGCACAACCGTAGAAACGGGTGAGCAGTTCTTC
CDR3 protein: CASSTTVETGEQFF

clone size: many
J gene: TRBJ1-1
V gene: TRBV4-2
D gene: NA
CDR3 DNA: TGTGCCAGCAGCCAAGATTGGCCCAACACTGAAGCTTTCTTT
CDR3 protein: CASSQDWPNTEAFF

clone size: NA
J gene: TRBJ2-1
V gene: TRBV7-3
D gene: TRBD2
CDR3 DNA: TGTGCCAGCAGCAGACTAGCGGGAGGGCCGGGGATAAGTGAGCAGTTCTTC
CDR3 protein: CASSRLAGGPGISEQFF

clone size: NA
J gene: TRBJ2-7
V gene: TRBV11-2
D gene: TRBD2
CDR3 DNA: TGTGCCAGCAGCCCAGAGGGACTAGCGGGAGTTAAGTACGAGCAGTACTTC
CDR3 protein: CASSPEGLAGVKYEQYF

clone size: many
J gene: TRBJ2-5
V gene: TRBV18
D gene: NA
CDR3 DNA: TGTGCCAGCTCACCACCGGGTGGGGAGACCCAGTACTTC
CDR3 protein: CASSPPGGETQYF

clone size: few
J gene: TRBJ2-1
V gene: TRBV12-3/TRBV12-4
D gene: NA
CDR3 DNA: TGTGCCAGCAGTGCAGGGACCCCAGTGCTGTTCTTC
CDR3 protein: CASSAGTPVLFF

clone size: few
J gene: TRBJ1-3
V gene: TRBV2
D gene: TRBD1
CDR3 DNA: TGTGCCAGCAGTGAGGATTCAGGGGGGACAGCTCAGAATCATTTT
CDR3 protein: CASSEDSGGTAQNHF

clone size: NA
J gene: TRBJ1-2
V gene: TRBV5-4
D gene: NA
CDR3 DNA: TGTGCCAGCAGCTTGGCCCTCCGGGAAGGCTATGGCTACACCTTC
CDR3 protein: CASSLALREGYGYTF

clone size: many
J gene: TRBJ1-1
V gene: TRBV6-5
D gene: NA
CDR3 DNA: TGTGCCAGCAGTTACCCAAACCAGCAGGGGAACACTGAAGCTTTCTTT
CDR3 protein: CASSYPNQQGNTEAFF

clone size: few
J gene: TRBJ2-1
V gene: TRBV10-3
D gene: TRBD2
CDR3 DNA: TGTGCCATCAGTGTAGGCGGGAGCCCCTACAATGAGCAGTTCTTC
CDR3 protein: CAISVGGSPYNEQFF

clone size: many
J gene: TRBJ2-7
V gene: TRBV5-5
D gene: NA
CDR3 DNA: TGTGCCAGCAGCCGCGTGGCGGCTACCGTATGGGAGCAGTACTTC
CDR3 protein: CASSRVAATVWEQYF

clone size: many
J gene: TRBJ2-3
V gene: TRBV11-2
D gene: TRBD2
CDR3 DNA: TGTGCCAGCAGCTTAGCCGGGAGGCCCACAGATACGCAGTATTTT
CDR3 protein: CASSLAGRPTDTQYF

clone size: many
J gene: TRBJ2-1
V gene: TRBV7-9
D gene: TRBD2
CDR3 DNA: TGTGCCAGCAGCACTCATCCGGGACTAGCGGCTAGCGAGCAGTTCTTC
CDR3 protein: CASSTHPGLAASEQFF

clone size: NA
J gene: TRBJ2-7
V gene: TRBV4-1
D gene: TRBD1
CDR3 DNA: TGCGCCAGCAGTGTGACATGGGGACAGGTCTACGAGCAGTACTTC
CDR3 protein: CASSVTWGQVYEQYF

clone size: many
J gene: TRBJ1-1
V gene: TRBV27
D gene: NA
CDR3 DNA: TGTGCCAGCAGTTTACGGGAGCGCAGTGAAGCTTTCTTT
CDR3 protein: CASSLRERSEAFF

clone size: many
J gene: TRBJ1-5
V gene: TRBV28
D gene: NA
CDR3 DNA: TGTGCCAGCAGTTTAAGGAGGGGAGCATATAGCAATCAGCCCCAGCATTTT
CDR3 protein: CASSLRRGAYSNQPQHF

clone size: many
J gene: TRBJ2-7
V gene: TRBV7-9
D gene: NA
CDR3 DNA: TGTGCCAGCAGCGCTGCGGACGGTTTCTACGAGCAGTACTTC
CDR3 protein: CASSAADGFYEQYF

clone size: many
J gene: TRBJ2-1
V gene: TRBV7-2
D gene: TRBD2
CDR3 DNA: TGTGCCAGCAGCTTCATAACCGGACTAGCGGGCGATGAGCAGTTCTTC
CDR3 protein: CASSFITGLAGDEQFF

clone size: NA
J gene: TRBJ2-2
V gene: TRBV7-6
D gene: NA
CDR3 DNA: TGTGCCAGCAGCTTTGAATTTGGGAACACCGGGGAGCTGTTTTTT
CDR3 protein: CASSFEFGNTGELFF